The rows below give T cell receptor beta chains drawn from one sample of a study of T-cell reconstitution after alpha-beta-depleted transplantation in children. Each CDR3 protein gets one entry after TCRdb re-called the PCR reads with MiXCR. This sample yields about 340,000 distinct CDR3 sequences, of which around a tenth are seen a single time; around 2.3% belongs to the top ten. The sequences come from PBMCs from the stem cell graft donor, collected from the stem cell graft. These receptors all come from a human donor who donated a stem cell graft to a child with acute lymphoblastic leukemia. CDR3s include the opening cysteine and the closing phenylalanine or tryptophan. Fields, in order: clone size, D gene, J gene, V gene, CDR3 DNA, CDR3 protein. The D gene is left open where the match is weak. Not all rows give a size; the values are once, few, many and, for expanded clones, a class.

size: -
D: TRBD1
J: TRBJ2-1
V: TRBV5-1
DNA: TGCGCCAGCACCCCATTGGCAGGGGGCAATGAGCAGTTCTTC
CDR3: CASTPLAGGNEQFF

size: -
D: -
J: TRBJ2-7
V: TRBV6-5
DNA: TGTGCCAGCAGTTACTCGCGGGGCCCAGGTTGGGAGCAGTACTTC
CDR3: CASSYSRGPGWEQYF

size: -
D: -
J: TRBJ2-7
V: TRBV27
DNA: TGTGCCAGCAGTTTCTACCCAGGGAGCTCCTACGAGCAGTACTTC
CDR3: CASSFYPGSSYEQYF

size: few
D: -
J: TRBJ2-1
V: TRBV20-1
DNA: TGCAGTGCTACCCCAGGGGCGGGAGTGAATGAGCAGTTCTTC
CDR3: CSATPGAGVNEQFF

size: many
D: -
J: TRBJ2-3
V: TRBV27
DNA: TGTGCCAGCAGTAAAACCACAGATACGCAGTATTTT
CDR3: CASSKTTDTQYF

size: many
D: -
J: TRBJ2-7
V: TRBV7-2
DNA: TGTGCCAGCAGCTTAGGGGGGACTCCCTCCTACGAGCAGTACTTC
CDR3: CASSLGGTPSYEQYF

size: many
D: TRBD1
J: TRBJ2-3
V: TRBV20-1
DNA: TGCAGTGCCCCGACAGGGGCTTCTAGCACAGATACGCAGTATTTT
CDR3: CSAPTGASSTDTQYF

size: -
D: -
J: TRBJ2-5
V: TRBV7-9
DNA: TGTGCCAGCAGCCCAACTAGGTGGGAGACCCAGTACTTC
CDR3: CASSPTRWETQYF

size: few
D: -
J: TRBJ2-3
V: TRBV5-1
DNA: TGCGCCAGCAGCTTGGAGGTGGGAGCGGACACAGATACGCAGTATTTT
CDR3: CASSLEVGADTDTQYF

size: -
D: TRBD2
J: TRBJ2-3
V: TRBV9
DNA: TGTGCCAGCAGCGACAACCCGGGACTAGCGGGAGCAGATACGCAGTATTTT
CDR3: CASSDNPGLAGADTQYF

size: few
D: -
J: TRBJ1-1
V: TRBV30
DNA: TGTGCCTGGAGTGTACGCCAAAACACTGAAGCTTTCTTT
CDR3: CAWSVRQNTEAFF

size: few
D: -
J: TRBJ1-2
V: TRBV2
DNA: TGTGCCATTCGTGGGGCGGGGGGACATGGCTACACCTTC
CDR3: CAIRGAGGHGYTF

size: -
D: -
J: TRBJ2-1
V: TRBV19
DNA: TGTGCCAGTACCCCAGGGGGGGGAAATGAGCAGTTCTTC
CDR3: CASTPGGGNEQFF